The 20 T cell receptor beta chains presented below share a single source sample, sequenced in a study of blood T cell repertoires in COVID-19. Generated by immunoSEQ multiplex PCR, the TCRdb table keeps only in-frame clones and is missing some. The sample lists 210,000 or so clones, roughly 89% occurring once. Material: peripheral blood. Every receptor here comes from a man aged 45-65 years with acute or convalescent COVID-19.

The V call is TRBV6-2 or TRBV6-3, the J call TRBJ2-7, with 10 bases identical to TRBD1. V lost 5 bases and J lost 3; bases outside the gene matches: 4. Germline CDR1 is MNHEY and CDR2 is SVGEGT. The CDR3 runs to 14 residues. Here the CDR3 reads CASSKRTGGYEQYV. CDR3 bases: TGTGCCAGCAGTAAGCGGACAGGGGGCTACGAGCAGTACGTC.

The table lists this clone with a few counts. The chain employs TRBV13 and TRBJ1-1; D possibly corresponds to TRBD1 (5 bases). CDR1 PRHDT and CDR2 FYEKMQ come from the germline V gene (reference sequence). Trimming removed 5 bases from V and 0 bases from J, with 10 bases in between. This CDR3 is built from 14 residues. CDR3 sequence reads: CASSPRQMNTEAFF. In DNA, the CDR3 is TGTGCCAGCAGCCCTCGACAGATGAACACTGAAGCTTTCTTT.

This rearrangement joins TRBV5-1 to TRBJ1-3; D might be TRBD1 (6 bases). The germline V gene encodes CDR1 SGHRS and CDR2 YFSETQ. This CDR3 region has 14 residues. The V gene lost 0 bases and the J gene lost 7 bases, with 11 bases spanning the gap. The CDR3 spells CASSLGGDTNTIYF. The CDR3 DNA is TGCGCCAGCAGCTTGGGAGGGGACACTAACACCATATATTTT.

This clone has only one observation. The V call is TRBV7-9, the J call TRBJ2-1; 12 nucleotides line up with TRBD2. V was pared by 5 bases and J by 7 bases, with 9 bases of the junction left unmatched. The CDR3 length is 16 residues. Germline CDR1 SEHNR, CDR2 FQNEAQ (reference sequence). CDR3 residues: CASSVSSGRALNEQFF. In DNA form, the CDR3 reads TGTGCCAGCAGCGTCTCTAGCGGGAGGGCCCTTAATGAGCAGTTCTTC.

The chain has TRBV10-3 and TRBJ1-3; no firm D call. CDR3 length equals 12 residues. Germline V gene sequence: CDR1 ENHRY, CDR2 SYGVKD. V was trimmed by 4 bases and J by 4 bases, leaving 5 bases between them. As DNA, the CDR3 is TGTGCCATCAGTGGTTCGGGAAACACCATATATTTT. Its translation is CAISGSGNTIYF.

The CDR3 DNA reads TGTGCCAGCAGCCGACAGGGGGAGTCCTACGAGCAGTACTTC. This encodes CASSRQGESYEQYF. J is TRBJ2-7 and V is TRBV7-9; 9 bases map to TRBD1. Germline CDR1 and CDR2: SEHNR and FQNEAQ (reference sequence). The ends lost 5 bases at V and 1 base at J; junction bases unmatched: 3. The CDR3 totals 14 residues.

This chain connects TRBV19 to TRBJ1-2; TRBD1 matches at 7 bases. The germline CDR1 and CDR2 sequences are LNHDA and SQIVND (reference sequence). V shed 5 bases, J shed 3 bases, and the junction held 6 bases outside the gene matches. CDR3 length: 14 residues. DNA of the CDR3: TGTGCCAGTAGTGCACAGGGGTTTGACTATGGCTACACCTTC. Translating it yields CASSAQGFDYGYTF. The full variable domain, in which reference TRBV19 and TRBJ1-2 provide the parts outside the CDR3, is DGGITQSPKYLFRKEGQNVTLSCEQNLNHDAMYWYRQDPGQGLRLIYYSQIVNDFQKGDIAEGYSVSREKKESFPLTVTSAQKNPTAFYLCASSAQGFDYGYTFGSGTRLTVV.

This chain uses TRBV29-1 with TRBJ2-3; 8 bases agree with TRBD1. The V gene end was trimmed by 7 bases and the J gene end by 6 bases; junction bases not matched to a gene: 6. The V gene's germline CDR1 is SQVTM and CDR2 ANQGSEA. The CDR3 is 12 residues long. The CDR3 bases are TGCAGCGGCAGCCGGACAGGGGATACGCAGTATTTT. Residues: CSGSRTGDTQYF.

The CDR3 nucleotides read TGTGCCATCACTTTCGGAGGGGCGGGGTCGAACACCGGGGAGCTGTTTTTT. This translates into CAITFGGAGSNTGELFF. The rearrangement joins TRBV10-3 to TRBJ2-2; TRBD2 might be the D (6 bases). The CDR3 loop spans 17 amino acids. Germline V gene sequence: CDR1 ENHRY, CDR2 SYGVKD. The V and J ends lost 7 bases and 0 bases respectively, with 18 bases between them.

The chain links TRBV7-9 to TRBJ2-2; possible D gene TRBD1, 6 bases. Germline V lookup: CDR1 SEHNR, CDR2 FQNEAQ (reference sequence). V dropped 2 bases and J dropped 6 bases, with 7 bases sitting between them. CDR3 size: 13 residues. The CDR3 DNA is TGTGCCAGCAGCTTAAAGGGGGCCGGGGAGCTGTTTTTT. This translates into CASSLKGAGELFF.

The chain joins TRBV28 to TRBJ1-5; D may be TRBD1 (6 bases). CDR1 and CDR2 from the germline V gene are MDHEN and SYDVKM. The CDR3 has 16 residues. With 6 bases removed from V and 3 bases from J, the gap between germline ends came to 18 bases. The CDR3 DNA is TGTGCCAGCAGCTACCCGGGGGGGCGGATCAATCAGCCCCAGCATTTT. Its protein product is CASSYPGGRINQPQHF.

The chain links TRBV30 to TRBJ2-7; the match to TRBD1 covers 7 bases. This CDR3 is 14 amino acids long. The V gene's germline CDR1 is GTSNPN and CDR2 SVGIG (reference sequence). V lost 0 bases to trimming and J lost 0 bases; unmatched junction nucleotides: 2. The CDR3 nucleotides read TGTGCCTGGAGTGTGGGGGACAGCTCCTACGAGCAGTACTTC. This gives the protein CAWSVGDSSYEQYF.

The rearrangement uses TRBV9 and TRBJ1-4; D remains ambiguous. Germline V gene data show CDR1 as SGDLS and CDR2 as YYNGEE. The V end was cut by 3 bases, the J end by 9 bases, with 9 bases between. This CDR3 region has 12 residues. The chain's CDR3 is CASSDEGKKLFF. CDR3 DNA sequence: TGTGCCAGCAGCGATGAGGGAAAAAAACTGTTTTTT.

V gene TRBV6-2 or TRBV6-3 combines with J gene TRBJ2-1, with 12 bases fitting TRBD2. V trimming: 2 bases; J trimming: 10 bases; junction bases outside the gene matches: 15. CDR3 length: 18 residues. Germline lookup yields CDR1 MNHEY and CDR2 SVGEGT. CDR3 coding DNA: TGTGCCAGCAGTTACGGACGACTAGCGGGGGCCTCTGAGAAAGAGCAGTTCTTC. Residues: CASSYGRLAGASEKEQFF.

The count of this clone is one. The V call is TRBV19, the J call TRBJ2-3; the match to TRBD2 covers 12 bases. The CDR3 has 13 amino acids. Unmatched junction bases numbered 3, after V lost 6 bases and J lost 8 bases. CDR1 and CDR2 (germline): LNHDA, SQIVND (reference sequence). The CDR3 sequence: CASRGLAGFTQYF. The CDR3, as DNA: TGTGCCAGTAGGGGACTAGCGGGTTTTACGCAGTATTTT.

This chain links TRBV12-3 or TRBV12-4 with TRBJ2-3; D is perhaps TRBD2 (5 bases). This CDR3 region has 13 residues. Trimming left V 5 bases short and J 5 bases short, with 11 bases between. The chain's CDR3 is CASSMDAGDTQYF. The CDR3 nucleotides read TGTGCCAGCAGTATGGACGCGGGAGATACGCAGTATTTT.

The chain combines TRBV7-9 with TRBJ2-7; TRBD2 matches at 10 bases. Germline lookup yields CDR1 SEHNR and CDR2 FQNEAQ (reference sequence). The ends lost 7 bases at V and 2 bases at J; junction bases unmatched: 11. The CDR3 contains 16 residues. Here the CDR3 DNA reads TGTGCCAGCACCAAAGACATACTAGCGGGGACCTACGAGCAGTACTTC. Translating it yields CASTKDILAGTYEQYF.

This chain connects TRBV6-2 or TRBV6-3 to TRBJ2-3; 10 nucleotides line up with TRBD2. The CDR3 length is 18 residues. The V gene's germline CDR1 is MNHEY and CDR2 SVGEGT. J gave up 4 bases and V 4 bases, and 14 bases lay outside the gene matches. The CDR3 DNA follows: TGTGCCAGCAGTTCTCCGCTAGCGGGGGCTTGGAGGTCAGATACGCAGTATTTT. It yields the protein CASSSPLAGAWRSDTQYF.

The CDR3, as DNA: TGCGCCAGCAGTCCGGGTCGGAGCCCCTACGAGCAGTACTTC. It specifies CASSPGRSPYEQYF. This rearrangement joins TRBV4-1 to TRBJ2-7; no clear D. V was shortened by 6 bases and J by 2 bases, with 14 bases between the two germline ends. The CDR3 totals 14 residues. CDR1 is MGHRA, CDR2 YSYEKL, per germline.

CDR3 sequence: CASSLVVAGGLETQYF. The CDR3 nucleotides are TGTGCCAGCAGCTTGGTGGTAGCGGGGGGGTTGGAGACCCAGTACTTC. The rearrangement joins TRBV5-6 to TRBJ2-5, with 11 bases aligning to TRBD2. The CDR3 sequence is 16 residues long. Germline CDR1 reads SGHDT; CDR2 reads YYEEEE. Trimming removed 0 bases from V and 5 bases from J; junction bases left unmatched: 6. The complete variable domain, with remaining parts taken from reference TRBV5-6 and TRBJ2-5, reads DAGVTQSPTHLIKTRGQQVTLRCSPKSGHDTVSWYQQALGQGPQFIFQYYEEEERQRGNFPDRFSGHQFPNYSSELNVNALLLGDSALYLCASSLVVAGGLETQYFGPGTRLLVL.